One sample yielded the 7 T cell receptor beta chains listed below, sequenced in a study of beta chain features in type 1 diabetes. Expressed TCRB transcripts were sequenced, since all the RNA that had been isolated was reverse transcribed. Produced via immunoSEQ multiplex PCR; TCRdb's table is partial and in-frame only. The data contain 400,000 to 450,000 clones, 11% to 15% of them singletons. The material sequenced was naive CD4+ T cells from blood. The source is a man aged 30-40 years in good health.

The table lists this clone with a few counts. The rearrangement joins TRBV25-1 to TRBJ1-1; D not resolved. In germline, CDR1 is MGHDK, CDR2 SYGVNS. Trimming stripped 0 bases from V and 0 bases from J, with 11 bases between. There are 16 residues in the CDR3. The DNA of the CDR3 is TGTGCCAGCAGTGAATACCCGGGATCGGTGAACACTGAAGCTTTCTTT. Translation: CASSEYPGSVNTEAFF.

This chain connects TRBV4-1 to TRBJ2-3; 9 bases align to TRBD1. CDR1 is MGHRA and CDR2 is YSYEKL in the germline V gene. The CDR3 is made up of 15 amino acids. The trim removed 3 bases at V and 3 bases at J, leaving 4 bases unmatched. The CDR3 DNA follows: TGCGCCAGCAGCCACGGGACAGGGAAGACAGATACGCAGTATTTT. Translation: CASSHGTGKTDTQYF.

The table lists this clone with a few counts. This sequence joins TRBV7-9 and TRBJ1-1, with unresolved D. V was shortened by 1 base and J by 4 bases, with 7 bases between the two germline ends. Germline loops: CDR1 SEHNR, CDR2 FQNEAQ (reference sequence). This CDR3 region has 13 residues. The CDR3 bases are TGTGCCAGCAGCTTAGAACGAGGCACTGAAGCTTTCTTT. Protein sequence: CASSLERGTEAFF. Looking up the rest from reference TRBV7-9 and TRBJ1-1 gives the full variable domain: DTGVSQNPRHKITKRGQNVTFRCDPISEHNRLYWYRQTLGQGPEFLTYFQNEAQLEKSRLLSDRFSAERPKGSFSTLEIQRTEQGDSAMYLCASSLERGTEAFFGQGTRLTVV.

The chain employs TRBV4-1 and TRBJ1-1, with D perhaps matching TRBD1 (5 bases). The CDR3 totals 15 residues. CDR1 and CDR2 (germline): MGHRA, YSYEKL. The V end was cut by 5 bases, the J end by 0 bases, with 13 bases between. The CDR3 is CASSLPGTVNTEAFF. In DNA, the CDR3 is TGCGCCAGCAGCTTACCCGGGACGGTGAACACTGAAGCTTTCTTT.

This clone was seen a few times. The J gene is TRBJ2-5, the V gene TRBV2; maybe TRBD1 (6 bases). The CDR3 runs 15 residues. The V and J ends lost 6 bases and 2 bases respectively, with 16 bases between them. Germline V lookup: CDR1 SNHLY, CDR2 FYNNEI. CDR3 in DNA: TGTGCCAGCAGCGTCGACAGGACCGAACAAGAGACCCAGTACTTC. This gives the protein CASSVDRTEQETQYF. Drawing the rest from reference TRBV2 and TRBJ2-5, the complete variable domain is EPEVTQTPSHQVTQMGQEVILRCVPISNHLYFYWYRQILGQKVEFLVSFYNNEISEKSEIFDDQFSVERPDGSNFTLKIRSTKLEDSAMYFCASSVDRTEQETQYFGPGTRLLVL.

This clone was detected a few times. The rearrangement uses TRBV7-9 and TRBJ2-3, with D tentatively TRBD1 (6 bases). V was trimmed by 4 bases and J by 1 base, leaving 9 bases between them. The germline V gene encodes CDR1 SEHNR and CDR2 FQNEAQ (reference sequence). The CDR3 totals 14 residues. CDR3 bases: TGTGCCAGCAGCTCCACAGGGCGCACAGATACGCAGTATTTT. It encodes CASSSTGRTDTQYF.

This clone was seen more than once but under ten times. The rearrangement links TRBV4-2 to TRBJ2-5; 8 bases are a match to TRBD2. Germline V gene sequence: CDR1 LGHNA, CDR2 YNFKEQ. The CDR3 runs 14 residues. The trim removed 4 bases at V and 4 bases at J, leaving 5 bases unmatched. The CDR3 loop is CASSRRGERETQYF. In DNA, the CDR3 is TGTGCCAGCAGCCGGCGGGGGGAGCGAGAGACCCAGTACTTC.